The TCR beta chain described here comes from a study of naive and memory T cell subsets. For this clonotype: Its specificity is not known.

V was shortened by 7 bases and J by 1 base, with 11 bases between the two germline ends. The V gene's germline CDR1 is DFQATT and CDR2 SNEGSKA (reference sequence). The CDR3 is made up of 13 amino acids. Study outcomes and limitations: A few larger clonotypes appeared in naive repertoires, especially CD8, possibly memory cells re-expressing CD45RA.

An equimolar mix of two oligonucleotides served as the beta constant-region primer for TRBC1 and TRBC2. Nested alpha and beta constant-region primers with the SP2 primer drove four PCR rounds on ligated cDNA. Each CDR3 protein is one row after TCRdb ran MiXCR on the UMI-ligation and nested PCR reads. The table includes over 90,000 distinct CDR3 sequences, around 11% detected once. The origin of this receptor is a human donor in good health. This sequence joins TRBV20-1 and TRBJ1-5, with D hard to call. Sample: naive CD4+ T cells from blood. In nucleotides, the CDR3 is TGCAGTGTTCCGACGGGAAGCAATCAGCCCCAGCATTTT. Its protein is CSVPTGSNQPQHF.